Shown below are 13 T cell receptor beta chains from a single sample sequenced in a study of control samples from healthy donors and cancer patients. This table comes from immunoSEQ multiplex PCR, and its TCRdb copy is limited to in-frame clones, with some not included. The sample has 25,000 to 30,000 clones, approximately 85% seen once; the top ten hold approximately 6.9%. Sequencing input: PBMCs. These receptors came from a woman aged 55 to 70 with head and neck cancer.

J is TRBJ1-1 and V is TRBV6-5, with 8 bases that match TRBD1. V trimming: 2 bases; J trimming: 4 bases; junction bases outside the gene matches: 3. Germline V gene data show CDR1 as MNHEY and CDR2 as SVGAGI. The CDR3 runs to 14 residues. The CDR3 spells CASSYLGQGTEAFF. The CDR3 DNA follows: TGTGCCAGCAGTTACCTTGGACAGGGCACTGAAGCTTTCTTT.

V is TRBV6-2 or TRBV6-3 and J is TRBJ1-2; 7 bases are a match to TRBD1. The CDR3 has 16 residues. CDR1 MNHEY and CDR2 SVGEGT come from the germline V gene. With 5 bases clipped from V and 4 bases from J, the junction kept 13 bases outside the gene matches. The CDR3 sequence: CASSSRTYRGGYGYTF. CDR3 nucleotides: TGTGCCAGCAGTAGCCGGACATACAGGGGCGGCTATGGCTACACCTTC.

The V gene is TRBV5-1, the J gene TRBJ2-2, with TRBD1 matching over 10 bases. Germline assignment: CDR1 SGHRS and CDR2 YFSETQ. V was pared by 4 bases and J by 3 bases, with 6 bases of the junction left unmatched. The CDR3 length is 16 residues. CDR3 sequence (DNA): TGCGCCAGCAGCAGATGGGACAGGGGATACACCGGGGAGCTGTTTTTT. It specifies CASSRWDRGYTGELFF.

The V and J genes are TRBV6-2 or TRBV6-3 and TRBJ1-1; no definite D call. The CDR3 contains 12 residues. Trimming took off 2 bases at V and 8 bases at J, with 9 bases between the two ends. The germline V gene has CDR1 MNHEY and CDR2 SVGEGT. The CDR3 coding sequence is TGTGCCAGCAGTTACGGGCGATTCGAAGCTTTCTTT. It specifies CASSYGRFEAFF.

The chain couples TRBV29-1 to TRBJ2-1; tentative D call: TRBD1 (6 bases). V was trimmed by 6 bases and J by 6 bases, leaving 9 bases between them. Germline values: CDR1 SQVTM, CDR2 ANQGSEA. CDR3 length: 11 amino acids. In DNA, the CDR3 is TGCAGCGTGGGACAAATCAATGAGCAGTTCTTC. Translation gives CSVGQINEQFF.

The chain carries TRBV9 and TRBJ2-5, with a possible D match to TRBD1 (7 bases). The V end was cut by 6 bases, the J end by 2 bases, with 14 bases between. The CDR3 extends over 14 amino acids. Germline assignment: CDR1 SGDLS and CDR2 YYNGEE. The DNA of the CDR3 is TGTGCCAGCAATAGGCAGGGGGGTCAAGAGACCCAGTACTTC. This encodes CASNRQGGQETQYF.

This chain connects TRBV7-3 to TRBJ2-1, with D unresolved. Germline V gene sequence: CDR1 SGHTA, CDR2 FQGTGA. V dropped 5 bases and J dropped 0 bases, with 11 bases sitting between them. CDR3 length equals 15 residues. This CDR3 is CASSEGQSSYNEQFF. The CDR3, as DNA: TGTGCCAGCAGCGAAGGCCAGAGCTCCTACAATGAGCAGTTCTTC.

To note about this clone: A junction boundary mismatches the germline segment, possibly from a read error. The genes are TRBV7-7 and TRBJ2-1; 11 positions match TRBD2. The CDR3 sequence is 16 residues long. The germline gives CDR1 SSHAT, CDR2 FNYEAQ (reference sequence). CDR3 nucleotide sequence: TGTGCTAGCAGCTTAGGAGGGACTAGCGGAACGAATGAGCAGTTCTTC. It encodes CASSLGGTSGTNEQFF.

This chain joins TRBV5-1 and TRBJ2-1; 9 nucleotides agree with TRBD1. V shed 3 bases, J shed 7 bases, and the junction held 8 bases outside the gene matches. CDR3 length: 15 residues. Germline-derived CDR1 and CDR2 are SGHRS and YFSETQ. The CDR3: CASSSDRGVANEQFF. As DNA, the CDR3 is TGCGCCAGCAGCTCCGACAGGGGGGTTGCGAATGAGCAGTTCTTC.

V is TRBV6-6 and J is TRBJ1-2; perhaps TRBD1 as D (5 bases). Trimming left V 6 bases short and J 3 bases short, with 17 bases between. The germline gives CDR1 MNHNY, CDR2 SVGAGI (reference sequence). The CDR3 covers 15 residues. CDR3 protein: CASRPTGDSDYGYTF. CDR3 bases: TGTGCCAGCAGGCCAACAGGAGACTCCGACTATGGCTACACCTTC.

This clone was counted a few times. The chain links TRBV7-8 to TRBJ2-2; D assignment may be TRBD1 or TRBD2 (5 bases each). CDR3 length equals 13 residues. Germline loops: CDR1 SGHVS, CDR2 FQNEAQ. Trimming cost V 1 base and J 6 bases, with 6 bases left between them. DNA of the CDR3: TGTGCCAGCAGCTTAGTGGGGGCCGGGGAGCTGTTTTTT. Translated: CASSLVGAGELFF.

The genes are TRBV18 and TRBJ2-5, with TRBD2 matching over 12 bases. Germline values: CDR1 KGHSH, CDR2 LQKENI. The CDR3 length is 17 residues. V dropped 6 bases and J dropped 9; count of bases not matched to a gene: 17. The CDR3 sequence: CASSRSTSGGSQAAQYF. In nucleotides, the CDR3 is TGTGCCAGCTCGCGGTCGACTAGCGGGGGCTCGCAGGCCGCCCAGTACTTC.

This clone occurred a few times. The chain carries TRBV11-3 and TRBJ2-3, with 8 bases identical to TRBD1. Trimming at V came to 3 bases and at J to 3 bases, leaving 8 bases not matched to a gene. CDR1 is SGHNT, CDR2 YENEEA, per germline. This CDR3 comprises 16 residues. CDR3 amino acids: CASSLEGQVRTDTQYF. Written as DNA, the CDR3 is TGTGCCAGCAGCTTGGAGGGACAGGTCAGGACAGATACGCAGTATTTT.